The entry below gives a single T cell receptor (beta chain) sequence along with its context. The target antigen is unknown. This specimen comes from a study of beta chain features in type 1 diabetes. Overall study context: Healthy donors and patients had similar age, gender and cell yields. Broader study findings: Any role of HLA type in TCRB rearrangement remained unresolved here.

Germline values: CDR1 SGHDN, CDR2 FVKESK. The CDR3 contains 20 residues. Losses at the gene ends were 3 bases for V and 10 bases for J; bases not matched to a gene: 26. Isolated RNA was reverse transcribed in full, so expressed TCRB transcripts were sequenced. Only in-frame clones appear in the TCRdb table, and some are missing; sequencing was by immunoSEQ multiplex PCR. The sample lists 400,000 to 600,000 clones, 30% occurring once. The receptor was isolated from a man between 18 and 35 years old in good health. The sample consisted of naive CD4+ T cells from blood. This chain connects TRBV14 to TRBJ2-1, with 8 bases lining up with TRBD1. The CDR3 sequence: CASSHPGGTGENFFGGEQFF. CDR3 nucleotide sequence: TGTGCCAGCAGCCACCCCGGAGGGACAGGTGAAAATTTTTTCGGGGGAGAGCAGTTCTTC.